The present T cell receptor beta chain was sequenced within a study of cytomegalovirus exposure and HLA in healthy donors. Study observations and caveats: According to the study, roughly 160 TCR beta chains were cytomegalovirus-associated. Information on immune exposure was restricted to one variable (CMV serostatus).

Use of 60 Vbeta and 13 Jbeta primers characterized the PCR. Some clones are missing from TCRdb's copy, which holds only in-frame ones; the method was immunoSEQ multiplex PCR. The table lists roughly 160,000 clones, over 60% of them singletons. As for this clone: The antigen remains unidentified.

While unrecorded immune exposures were likely, the donors were nominally healthy when sampled. Sequenced sample: PBMCs. The sequence was collected from a girl aged 10 to 17 in good health and CMV-seronegative.

Here the CDR3 DNA reads TGCGCCAGCAGCTTGGGGCCGGCAGGGGGCTCCTACGAGCAGTACTTC. It codes for CASSLGPAGGSYEQYF. The chain joins TRBV5-1 to TRBJ2-7, with 7 positions matching TRBD1. Germline CDR1 and CDR2: SGHRS and YFSETQ. V lost 0 bases and J lost 0; bases outside the gene matches: 6. The CDR3 length is 16 residues.